One and the same sample provided the 10 T cell receptor beta chains below, sequenced in a study of response to subunit inactivated influenza vaccine. TCRdb re-derived calls from the RT-PCR reads in MiXCR, one entry per CDR3 protein. The data hold more than 200,000 distinct CDR3 sequences, with 12% observed a single time. The sequenced sample was non-naive T cells sorted from PBMCs, obtained around 15 days before vaccination. The receptors come from a man aged 50-59 years who received an inactivated influenza vaccine.

The chain combines TRBV4-1 with TRBJ2-5; maybe TRBD1 (7 bases). Trimming cost V 3 bases and J 1 base, with 15 bases left between them. This CDR3 spans 16 amino acids. Germline V gene lookup returns CDR1 MGHRA and CDR2 YSYEKL. The CDR3 nucleotides are TGCGCCAGCAGCCAGAACAGGGGACTCACCCAAGAGACCCAGTACTTC. This encodes CASSQNRGLTQETQYF.

This chain joins TRBV7-6 and TRBJ1-6; 9 bases fit TRBD1. This CDR3 contains 15 residues. CDR1 SGHVS and CDR2 FNYEAQ come from the germline V gene. The trim removed 4 bases at V and 17 bases at J, leaving 15 bases unmatched. This chain's CDR3 is CASSSGTGTFRKVHF. CDR3 DNA sequence: TGTGCCAGCAGCTCAGGGACAGGGACTTTCAGAAAGGTCCACTTT.

This clonotype turned up a few times. The rearrangement uses TRBV28 and TRBJ2-3, with D unclear. Trimming took off 5 bases at V and 0 bases at J, with 9 bases between the two ends. This CDR3 comprises 14 residues. In germline, CDR1 is MDHEN, CDR2 SYDVKM. The CDR3 DNA reads as TGTGCCAGCAGTCTCACGCCTAGCACAGATACGCAGTATTTT. It translates to CASSLTPSTDTQYF. Full variable domain (rest looked up from reference TRBV28 and TRBJ2-3): DVKVTQSSRYLVKRTGEKVFLECVQDMDHENMFWYRQDPGLGLRLIYFSYDVKMKEKGDIPEGYSVSREKKERFSLILESASTNQTSMYLCASSLTPSTDTQYFGPGTRLTVL.

At least ten counts were recorded for this clonotype. The chain links TRBV4-3 to TRBJ1-1; no reliable D call. This CDR3 has 14 residues. CDR1 and CDR2 (germline): LGHNA, YSLEER. The V end lost 1 base, the J end lost 0 bases, and 6 bases lay between the germline ends. The CDR3 DNA is TGCGCCAGCAGCCAAGGAAATTTGAACACTGAAGCTTTCTTT. Translated, it gives CASSQGNLNTEAFF.

There are a few counts of this clonotype. The V call is TRBV9, the J call TRBJ2-5, with 10 positions matching TRBD2. The V gene end was trimmed by 5 bases and the J gene end by 2 bases; junction bases not matched to a gene: 6. Germline V gene data show CDR1 as SGDLS and CDR2 as YYNGEE. CDR3 size: 15 residues. CDR3 sequence reads: CASSLAGVLQETQYF. DNA of the CDR3: TGTGCCAGCAGTCTAGCGGGGGTGTTACAAGAGACCCAGTACTTC.

The CDR3 spells CASSTRRTGEFGEAFF. CDR3 nucleotide sequence: TGTGCCAGCAGCACGAGACGGACAGGGGAGTTTGGTGAAGCTTTCTTT. The chain combines TRBV5-5 with TRBJ1-1, with 9 positions matching TRBD1. Trimming removed 4 bases from V and 7 bases from J; junction bases left unmatched: 14. Germline loops: CDR1 SGHKS, CDR2 YYEKEE (reference sequence). The CDR3 has 16 residues.

This chain joins TRBV18 and TRBJ2-2, with D perhaps TRBD1 (6 bases). V lost 0 bases and J lost 3, with 11 bases in between. In germline, CDR1 is KGHSH, CDR2 LQKENI. The CDR3 is 16 residues long. The chain's CDR3 is CASSPPAGEYTGELFF. The CDR3 region has the DNA TGTGCCAGCTCACCACCGGCAGGGGAATACACCGGGGAGCTGTTTTTT.

This clonotype was seen repeatedly, ten times or more. V is TRBV7-8 and J is TRBJ2-7; 10 nucleotides agree with TRBD1. V trimming: 5 bases; J trimming: 5 bases; junction bases outside the gene matches: 6. The CDR3 has 14 amino acids. Germline CDR1 is SGHVS and CDR2 is FQNEAQ. The CDR3 here is CASSLRDRGHEQYF. The CDR3 nucleotides read TGTGCCAGCAGCCTCCGGGACAGGGGACACGAGCAGTACTTC.

This clonotype has at least ten counts. This rearrangement joins TRBV5-1 to TRBJ1-1; 11 bases match TRBD1. The germline CDR1 and CDR2 sequences are SGHRS and YFSETQ. CDR3 length: 15 residues. The V gene end was trimmed by 1 base and the J gene end by 6 bases; junction bases not matched to a gene: 5. The CDR3 bases are TGCGCCAGCAGCTTGCGGACAGGGGGCTTATCTGAAGCTTTCTTT. Protein product: CASSLRTGGLSEAFF.

The CDR3 nucleotides read TGCGCCAGCAGCCAAGAGCTCAGGAATGAGCAGTTCTTC. Amino acid sequence: CASSQELRNEQFF. The chain carries TRBV4-3 and TRBJ2-1; no definite D call. V was trimmed by 0 bases and J by 7 bases, leaving 7 bases between them. The CDR3 loop spans 13 amino acids. CDR1 is LGHNA and CDR2 is YSLEER in the germline V gene.